This T cell receptor (beta chain) appears in the sequencing data of a study of blood T cell repertoires in COVID-19 (TCRdb year 2020). Some background on the complete study: Samples from collaborators originated in the United States, Italy and Spain and spanned both the acute and convalescent phases of COVID-19. The prospective study material was composed of cDNA or gDNA derived from T cells, B-cell-depleted T cells, or PBMCs. Deeply sampled blood TCRbeta repertoires from subjects exposed to, actively infected with, or recovered from COVID-19 were included in the dataset. The repertoires were made available in a free public database intended to serve as a resource for research on the immune response to SARS-CoV-2. The samples were drawn from two sources: the first 160 participants of the ongoing ImmuneRACE study, and over 950 subjects contributed by 6 global collaborators. A de-identified subject ID, COVID-19 status, age in years and sex were almost always included in the sample metadata. Where available, HLA class I and class II types were obtained from metadata supplied by the sample provider rather than from assay-based typing. The paper's findings and limits, for the study overall: The amount of clinical and demographic metadata varied by source and participant and was provided uncurated.

TCRbeta CDR3 regions were amplified from genomic DNA by means of the immunoSEQ Assay, a bias-controlled multiplex PCR. Regarding the original processing steps: The number of nucleated cells in each sample was estimated from the amplification of reference gene primers within the assay. To quantify the absolute abundance of each unique TCRbeta CDR3 rearrangement, sequence reads were collapsed and filtered. For each sample, productive Simpson clonality was calculated as the square root of Simpson's diversity index across productive rearrangements. What TCRdb holds here is the immuneACCESS table cut down to in-frame rearrangements. Part of the clones is not present; checked against another copy, under half of the missing clones reflect an unresolved V gene, and the others are unexplained. V and J calls and clone size are copied from that table; D and trimming were computed from the DNA. This sample lists approximately 93,000 clones; around 89% were detected once. Over 0.45% of the sample is taken by the ten largest.

As concerns this clone: The target of this receptor is not known. Qualities for individual bases were not recorded, and no much larger clone is one base off.

Collaborating institutions collected whole blood in K2EDTA tubes following their own protocols. For TCRbeta analysis, collaborator samples were shipped as frozen whole blood, as isolated PBMCs, or as DNA extracted from either sample type. The CDR3 covers 15 residues, taking in both the cysteine and the phenylalanine. CDR3 DNA only is kept here, 45 bases in frame from base 1. The germline V gene (reference sequence) provides CDR1 LGHDT and CDR2 YNNKEL. Cut back by 4 bases and 6 bases, the V and J ends lie 18 bases apart. The source of this sequence is a man aged 55 to 70 with acute or convalescent COVID-19. Here the chain combines TRBV3-1 (or the pseudogene TRBV3-2) and TRBJ1-2; the D region possibly corresponds to TRBD1 (6 bases align). The source material was peripheral blood. The nucleotide sequence reads TGTGCCAGCAGCCGAACCTCACAGGGAGATAATGGCTACACCTTC. This sequence encodes CASSRTSQGDNGYTF.